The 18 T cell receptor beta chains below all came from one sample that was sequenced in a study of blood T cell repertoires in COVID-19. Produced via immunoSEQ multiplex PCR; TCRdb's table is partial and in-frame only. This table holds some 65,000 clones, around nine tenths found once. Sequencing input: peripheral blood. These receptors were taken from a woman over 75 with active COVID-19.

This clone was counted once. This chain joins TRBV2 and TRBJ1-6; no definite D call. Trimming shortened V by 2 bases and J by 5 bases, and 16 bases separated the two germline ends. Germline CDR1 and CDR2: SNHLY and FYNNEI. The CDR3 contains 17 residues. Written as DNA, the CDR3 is TGTGCCAGCAGTGAACGTGTGGGCAGGCCTCATAATTCACCCCTCCACTTT. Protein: CASSERVGRPHNSPLHF.

The CDR3 DNA reads as TGTGCCAGCAGTTACCCGGCTAGCGGTGAGTCGGCAGATACGCAGTATTTT. It yields the protein CASSYPASGESADTQYF. The chain joins TRBV6-2 or TRBV6-3 to TRBJ2-3; 7 nucleotides agree with TRBD2. This CDR3 is 17 amino acids long. V trimming: 2 bases; J trimming: 4 bases; junction bases outside the gene matches: 12. CDR1 is MNHEY and CDR2 is SVGEGT in the germline V gene.

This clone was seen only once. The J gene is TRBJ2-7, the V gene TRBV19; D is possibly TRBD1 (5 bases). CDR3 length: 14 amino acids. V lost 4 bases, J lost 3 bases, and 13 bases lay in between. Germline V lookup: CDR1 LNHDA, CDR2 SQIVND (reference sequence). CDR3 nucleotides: TGTGCCAGTAGTACGGGCAGGGCGGACTACGAGCAGTACTTC. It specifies CASSTGRADYEQYF. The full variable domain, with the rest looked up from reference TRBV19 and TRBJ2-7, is DGGITQSPKYLFRKEGQNVTLSCEQNLNHDAMYWYRQDPGQGLRLIYYSQIVNDFQKGDIAEGYSVSREKKESFPLTVTSAQKNPTAFYLCASSTGRADYEQYFGPGTRLTVT.

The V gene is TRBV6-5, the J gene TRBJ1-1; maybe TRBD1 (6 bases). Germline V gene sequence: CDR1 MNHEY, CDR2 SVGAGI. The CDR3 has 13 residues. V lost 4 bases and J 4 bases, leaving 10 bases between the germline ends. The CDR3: CASSSPGVTEAFF. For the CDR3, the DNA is TGTGCCAGCAGTTCTCCAGGGGTCACTGAAGCTTTCTTT.

CDR3: CASSYPGLPYNEQFF. As DNA, the CDR3 is TGTGCCAGCAGTTACCCGGGACTACCATACAATGAGCAGTTCTTC. V is TRBV6-5 and J is TRBJ2-1; 7 bases line up with TRBD2. The CDR3 runs to 15 residues. After removal of 2 bases from V and 4 bases from J, the junction contained 5 bases not matched to a gene. The germline V gene encodes CDR1 MNHEY and CDR2 SVGAGI.

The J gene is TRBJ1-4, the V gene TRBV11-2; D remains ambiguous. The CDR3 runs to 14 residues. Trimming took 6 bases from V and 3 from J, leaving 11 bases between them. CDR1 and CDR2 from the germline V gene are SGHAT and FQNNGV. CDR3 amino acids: CASSRWAANEKLFF. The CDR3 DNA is TGTGCCAGCAGTCGATGGGCAGCTAATGAAAAACTGTTTTTT.

Written as DNA, the CDR3 is TGTGCCAGTAGTCCGGAGACCGAGGCGTTATCCTACAATGAGCAGTTCTTC. Translating it yields CASSPETEALSYNEQFF. This chain joins TRBV19 and TRBJ2-1; D not certain. This CDR3 contains 17 residues. Looked up from germline, CDR1 is LNHDA and CDR2 is SQIVND (reference sequence). V gave up 5 bases and J gave up 1 base, with 18 bases separating them.

DNA of the CDR3: TGTGCCAGTAGTCCCGAGGGTTATCAGCCCCAGCATTTT. It translates to CASSPEGYQPQHF. This chain uses TRBV19 with TRBJ1-5, with D unclear. CDR1 is LNHDA and CDR2 is SQIVND in the germline V gene (reference sequence). V was pared by 5 bases and J by 5 bases, with 10 bases between. CDR3 length equals 13 residues.

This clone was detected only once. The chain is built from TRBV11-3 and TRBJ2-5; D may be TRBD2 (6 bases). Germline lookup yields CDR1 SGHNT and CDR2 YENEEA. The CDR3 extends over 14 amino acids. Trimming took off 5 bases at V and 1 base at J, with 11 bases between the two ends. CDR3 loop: CASSPRGTQETQYF. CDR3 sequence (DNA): TGTGCCAGCAGCCCGCGGGGAACCCAAGAGACCCAGTACTTC. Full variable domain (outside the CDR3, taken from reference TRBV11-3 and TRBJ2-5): EAGVVQSPRYKIIEKKQPVAFWCNPISGHNTLYWYLQNLGQGPELLIRYENEEAVDDSQLPKDRFSAERLKGVDSTLKIQPAELGDSAVYLCASSPRGTQETQYFGPGTRLLVL.

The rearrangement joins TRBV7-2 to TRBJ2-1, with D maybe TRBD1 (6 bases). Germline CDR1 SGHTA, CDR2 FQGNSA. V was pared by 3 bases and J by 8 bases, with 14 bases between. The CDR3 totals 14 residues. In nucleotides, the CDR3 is TGTGCCAGCAGCTTCCACCAGGGGCGCGATGAGCAGTTCTTC. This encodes CASSFHQGRDEQFF.

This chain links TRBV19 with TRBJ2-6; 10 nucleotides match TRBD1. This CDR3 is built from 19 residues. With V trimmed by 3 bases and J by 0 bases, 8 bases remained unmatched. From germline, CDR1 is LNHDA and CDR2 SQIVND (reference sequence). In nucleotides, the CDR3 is TGTGCCAGTAGTATCGCACCGACAGGGGGCGCCTCTGGGGCCAACGTCCTGACTTTC. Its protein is CASSIAPTGGASGANVLTF. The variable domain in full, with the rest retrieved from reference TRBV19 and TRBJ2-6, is DGGITQSPKYLFRKEGQNVTLSCEQNLNHDAMYWYRQDPGQGLRLIYYSQIVNDFQKGDIAEGYSVSREKKESFPLTVTSAQKNPTAFYLCASSIAPTGGASGANVLTFGAGSRLTVL.

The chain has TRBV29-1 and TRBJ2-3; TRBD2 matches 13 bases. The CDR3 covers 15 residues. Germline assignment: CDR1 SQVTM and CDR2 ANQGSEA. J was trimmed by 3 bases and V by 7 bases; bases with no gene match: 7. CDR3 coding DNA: TGCAGCGCTAGGACTAGCGGGGGAATAACAGATACGCAGTATTTT. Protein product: CSARTSGGITDTQYF.

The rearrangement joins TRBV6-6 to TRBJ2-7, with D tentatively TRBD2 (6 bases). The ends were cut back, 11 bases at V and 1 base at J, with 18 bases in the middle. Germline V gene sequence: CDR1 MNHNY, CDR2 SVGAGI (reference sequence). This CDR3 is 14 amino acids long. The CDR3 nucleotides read TGTGCCGCTTCTTTTTACGGGGGTTCCTACGAGCAGTACTTC. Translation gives CAASFYGGSYEQYF.

The CDR3, as DNA: TGTGCCAGCAGCCAAGATCGGACGGGAGCGTACGGGGCCAACGTCCTGACTTTC. This gives the protein CASSQDRTGAYGANVLTF. The chain has TRBV4-2 and TRBJ2-6; tentatively, D is TRBD2 (6 bases). Trimming stripped 0 bases from V and 4 bases from J, with 16 bases between. This CDR3 is 18 amino acids long. CDR1 is LGHNA, CDR2 YNFKEQ, per germline.

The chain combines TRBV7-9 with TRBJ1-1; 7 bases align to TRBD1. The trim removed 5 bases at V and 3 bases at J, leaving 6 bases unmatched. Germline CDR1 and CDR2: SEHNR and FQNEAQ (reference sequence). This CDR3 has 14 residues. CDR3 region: CASSPQGIDTEAFF. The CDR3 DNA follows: TGTGCCAGCAGCCCACAGGGGATCGACACTGAAGCTTTCTTT. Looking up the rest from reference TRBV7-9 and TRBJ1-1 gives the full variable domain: DTGVSQNPRHKITKRGQNVTFRCDPISEHNRLYWYRQTLGQGPEFLTYFQNEAQLEKSRLLSDRFSAERPKGSFSTLEIQRTEQGDSAMYLCASSPQGIDTEAFFGQGTRLTVV.

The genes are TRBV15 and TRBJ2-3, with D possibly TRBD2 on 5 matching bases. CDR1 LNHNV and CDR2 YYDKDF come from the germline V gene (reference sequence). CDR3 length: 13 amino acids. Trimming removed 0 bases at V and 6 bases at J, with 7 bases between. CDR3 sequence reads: CATSRDRRDTQYF. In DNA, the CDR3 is TGTGCCACCAGCAGAGATCGGAGGGATACGCAGTATTTT.

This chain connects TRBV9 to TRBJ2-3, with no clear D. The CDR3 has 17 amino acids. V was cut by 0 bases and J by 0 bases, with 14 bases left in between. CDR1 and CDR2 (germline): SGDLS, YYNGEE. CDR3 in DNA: TGTGCCAGCAGCGTAGGAATAGCAGTTGCTAGCACAGATACGCAGTATTTT. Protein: CASSVGIAVASTDTQYF.

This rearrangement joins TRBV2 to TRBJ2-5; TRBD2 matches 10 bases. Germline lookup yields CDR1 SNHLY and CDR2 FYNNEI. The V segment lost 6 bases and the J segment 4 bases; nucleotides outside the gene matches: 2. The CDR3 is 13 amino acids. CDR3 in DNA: TGTGCCAGCAGATGGACTAGCGGAGAGACCCAGTACTTC. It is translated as CASRWTSGETQYF.